A single sample is the source of the 29 T cell receptor beta chains below, sequenced in a study of beta chain features in type 1 diabetes. Expressed TCRB transcripts were sequenced because the entire RNA isolate underwent reverse transcription. This table comes from immunoSEQ multiplex PCR, and its TCRdb copy is limited to in-frame clones, with some not included. Of roughly 330,000 clones in the sample, 8% to 13% were seen once. The sample taken for sequencing was naive CD4+ T cells from blood. The receptors come from a woman aged 30 to 39 in good health.

This clone has more than one count but fewer than ten. This rearrangement joins TRBV7-9 to TRBJ2-6, with D perhaps matching TRBD1 (6 bases). The CDR3 covers 18 residues. In germline, CDR1 is SEHNR, CDR2 FQNEAQ (reference sequence). Trimming took off 7 bases at V and 2 bases at J, with 21 bases between the two ends. CDR3 DNA: TGTGCCAGCAACTCACCGGGACAATCGAATGCTGGGGCCAACGTCCTGACTTTC. This encodes CASNSPGQSNAGANVLTF.

There are a few counts of this clone. J is TRBJ2-7 and V is TRBV28; D not certain. Trimming took 5 bases from V and 3 from J, leaving 17 bases between them. The CDR3 covers 15 residues. CDR1 is MDHEN, CDR2 SYDVKM, per germline. CDR3 coding DNA: TGTGCCAGCAGTCTCCTGCTCTCACACGACTACGAGCAGTACTTC. The encoded protein is CASSLLLSHDYEQYF.

The chain is built from TRBV27 and TRBJ2-7, with TRBD2 matching 7 bases. Germline CDR1 is MNHEY and CDR2 is SMNVEV (reference sequence). Unmatched junction bases numbered 4, after V lost 3 bases and J lost 5 bases. The CDR3 length is 13 residues. CDR3 in DNA: TGTGCCAGCAGTTTCCGGGGGGTCGACGAGCAGTACTTC. This codes for CASSFRGVDEQYF.

With respect to this clone: Other DNA sequences in the sample encode the same CDR3. This sequence joins TRBV6-6 and TRBJ1-2, with 8 bases that match TRBD1. Germline V gene sequence: CDR1 MNHNY, CDR2 SVGAGI (reference sequence). This CDR3 is built from 15 residues. The V gene end was trimmed by 5 bases and the J gene end by 0 bases; junction bases not matched to a gene: 5. The CDR3 region is CASSPRTGSNYGYTF. The DNA of the CDR3 is TGTGCCAGCAGTCCCCGGACAGGGTCTAACTATGGCTACACCTTC.

The chain combines TRBV11-3 with TRBJ2-1, with D maybe TRBD2 (5 bases). The V and J ends lost 5 bases and 2 bases respectively, with 13 bases between them. The CDR3 runs to 15 residues. CDR1 is SGHNT and CDR2 is YENEEA in the germline V gene. CDR3 sequence: CASSHRTGTYNEQFF. The CDR3 region has the DNA TGTGCCAGCAGCCACCGGACGGGGACCTACAATGAGCAGTTCTTC. Looking up the rest from reference TRBV11-3 and TRBJ2-1 gives the full variable domain: EAGVVQSPRYKIIEKKQPVAFWCNPISGHNTLYWYLQNLGQGPELLIRYENEEAVDDSQLPKDRFSAERLKGVDSTLKIQPAELGDSAVYLCASSHRTGTYNEQFFGPGTRLTVL.

The chain has TRBV6-5 and TRBJ1-2, with 8 bases aligning to TRBD1. The CDR3 is 15 amino acids. Trimming took 6 bases from V and 4 from J; bases not matched to a gene: 10. Looked up from germline, CDR1 is MNHEY and CDR2 is SVGAGI. This CDR3 reads CASRAYRGETYGYTF. The CDR3 nucleotides are TGTGCCAGCAGGGCATACAGGGGGGAGACCTATGGCTACACCTTC.

A few counts support this clone. The V and J genes are TRBV2 and TRBJ1-2, with 7 bases identical to TRBD1. CDR3 size: 13 residues. Trimming removed 4 bases from V and 2 bases from J; junction bases left unmatched: 1. Germline values: CDR1 SNHLY, CDR2 FYNNEI. CDR3 loop: CASSGQGNYGYTF. CDR3 in DNA: TGTGCCAGCAGTGGACAGGGAAACTATGGCTACACCTTC. Full variable domain (rest looked up from reference TRBV2 and TRBJ1-2): EPEVTQTPSHQVTQMGQEVILRCVPISNHLYFYWYRQILGQKVEFLVSFYNNEISEKSEIFDDQFSVERPDGSNFTLKIRSTKLEDSAMYFCASSGQGNYGYTFGSGTRLTVV.

This clone was recorded a few times. The genes are TRBV7-9 and TRBJ2-5; a possible D gene is TRBD1 (5 bases). The CDR3 has 13 amino acids. Trimming removed 1 base at V and 7 bases at J, with 10 bases between. CDR1 is SEHNR and CDR2 is FQNEAQ in the germline V gene (reference sequence). DNA of the CDR3: TGTGCCAGCAGCTTAGAGGGCCAGGGGACCCAGTACTTC. It translates to CASSLEGQGTQYF.

This clone was seen only a few times. The chain recombines TRBV27 with TRBJ2-3; TRBD1 might be the D (5 bases). In germline, CDR1 is MNHEY, CDR2 SMNVEV (reference sequence). V gave up 5 bases and J gave up 2 bases, with 26 bases separating them. This CDR3 is built from 19 residues. This chain's CDR3 is CASSDHSLQVTPDTDTQYF. The CDR3 DNA reads TGTGCCAGCAGTGATCATTCGCTACAGGTAACCCCAGACACAGATACGCAGTATTTT.

The chain recombines TRBV7-3 with TRBJ2-3; TRBD2 matches 10 bases. This CDR3 is built from 17 residues. Germline V gene sequence: CDR1 SGHTA, CDR2 FQGTGA. J lost 3 bases, V lost 5 bases, and 11 bases had no gene match. The chain's CDR3 is CASSTSPSGSLTDTQYF. The CDR3 DNA sequence: TGTGCCAGCAGCACCTCCCCTAGCGGGAGTTTGACAGATACGCAGTATTTT.

This clone was seen a handful of times. The chain recombines TRBV2 with TRBJ2-3; D might be TRBD1 (6 bases). Germline V gene sequence: CDR1 SNHLY, CDR2 FYNNEI. The CDR3 has 14 residues. Trimming left V 8 bases short and J 2 bases short, with 14 bases between. CDR3 DNA: TGTGCCAGCGCCCGGGACACCTACACAGATACGCAGTATTTT. It yields the protein CASARDTYTDTQYF.

V and J are TRBV28 and TRBJ2-7; 8 bases map to TRBD1. The germline gives CDR1 MDHEN, CDR2 SYDVKM. The CDR3 extends over 13 amino acids. Losses at the gene ends were 6 bases for V and 5 bases for J; bases not matched to a gene: 6. The CDR3 spells CASRPQGADEQYF. The CDR3 DNA follows: TGTGCCAGCAGACCTCAGGGGGCCGACGAGCAGTACTTC.

This clone was picked up a small number of times. The chain couples TRBV27 to TRBJ2-4, with D perhaps TRBD1 (6 bases). This CDR3 comprises 15 residues. Germline loops: CDR1 MNHEY, CDR2 SMNVEV (reference sequence). The V end was cut by 6 bases, the J end by 0 bases, with 12 bases between. The CDR3 DNA sequence: TGTGCCAGCAGCCCCGACAGGATAGCCAAAAACATTCAGTACTTC. Translation gives CASSPDRIAKNIQYF.

The chain combines TRBV4-2 with TRBJ2-1; 12 bases are a match to TRBD2. CDR3 size: 17 residues. With 2 bases clipped from V and 8 bases from J, the junction kept 10 bases outside the gene matches. CDR1 is LGHNA and CDR2 is YNFKEQ in the germline V gene. CDR3 residues: CASSQTLAGGLVDEQFF. The CDR3 nucleotides are TGTGCCAGCAGCCAAACACTAGCGGGAGGTCTTGTCGATGAGCAGTTCTTC.

V is TRBV9 and J is TRBJ1-2; D is ambiguous. V lost 5 bases and J 0 bases, leaving 8 bases between the germline ends. The germline V gene has CDR1 SGDLS and CDR2 YYNGEE. The CDR3 spans 13 residues. As DNA, the CDR3 is TGTGCCAGCAGGAGCAGGTCTAACTATGGCTACACCTTC. Protein: CASRSRSNYGYTF.

This clone has a handful of counts. V usage is TRBV6-1 and J usage is TRBJ1-1; 11 bases are a match to TRBD1. Germline assignment: CDR1 MNHNS and CDR2 SASEGT. The CDR3 consists of 15 residues. V dropped 3 bases and J dropped 4; count of bases not matched to a gene: 4. This CDR3 is CASSDQDRGRTEAFF. CDR3 DNA sequence: TGTGCCAGCAGTGACCAGGACAGGGGGCGCACTGAAGCTTTCTTT.

Regarding this clone: Other nucleotide sequences from this sample produce the same CDR3. The gene calls are TRBV10-3 and TRBJ2-7; D remains ambiguous. The CDR3 loop spans 11 amino acids. V was pared by 3 bases and J by 3 bases, with 3 bases between. Per the germline V gene, CDR1 is ENHRY and CDR2 is SYGVKD. The CDR3 reads CAISDLYEQYF. The CDR3 coding sequence is TGTGCCATCAGTGATCTCTACGAGCAGTACTTC.

This clone was observed a few times. The CDR3 coding sequence is TGCAGTGGAGGAGTAACCTACGAGCAGTACTTC. It yields the protein CSGGVTYEQYF. The V and J genes are TRBV20-1 and TRBJ2-7; D is ambiguous. Per the germline V gene, CDR1 is DFQATT and CDR2 is SNEGSKA (reference sequence). The length of the CDR3 is 11 residues. Trimming removed 7 bases from V and 2 bases from J, with 9 bases in between.

This sequence joins TRBV30 and TRBJ2-3; D gene uncertain. The CDR3 is made up of 16 amino acids. The V end was cut by 0 bases, the J end by 5 bases, with 18 bases between. CDR1 GTSNPN and CDR2 SVGIG come from the germline V gene (reference sequence). The CDR3 sequence is CAWSVGVVPPGDTQYF. The CDR3 DNA is TGTGCCTGGAGTGTAGGAGTAGTTCCCCCGGGAGATACGCAGTATTTT.

The chain carries TRBV11-2 and TRBJ2-7; 11 bases match TRBD2. The CDR3 has 15 residues. Germline values: CDR1 SGHAT, CDR2 FQNNGV. The J segment lost 5 bases and the V segment lost 4 bases, leaving 7 bases of the junction unmatched. CDR3 sequence reads: CASSWRLAGLDEQYF. The DNA for the CDR3 is TGTGCCAGCAGCTGGCGACTAGCGGGATTAGACGAGCAGTACTTC.

The genes are TRBV7-3 and TRBJ2-1, with 10 bases aligning to TRBD2. CDR1 and CDR2 from the germline V gene are SGHTA and FQGTGA. V trimming: 3 bases; J trimming: 6 bases; junction bases outside the gene matches: 5. The CDR3 is 15 amino acids. The CDR3 sequence is CASSLLAGAPNEQFF. Written as DNA, the CDR3 is TGTGCCAGCAGCTTGCTAGCGGGAGCACCCAATGAGCAGTTCTTC.

A word on this clone: The sample holds other DNA sequences that translate to the same CDR3. The rearrangement links TRBV5-1 to TRBJ2-7; the match to TRBD2 covers 9 bases. V was pared by 0 bases and J by 7 bases, with 8 bases of the junction left unmatched. CDR3 length: 15 residues. Germline CDR1 and CDR2: SGHRS and YFSETQ. CDR3 coding DNA: TGCGCCAGCAGCTTGGTAGCGGGAGCCTTGGGGGAGCAGTACTTC. The encoded protein is CASSLVAGALGEQYF.

V gene TRBV27 combines with J gene TRBJ2-7; D is unclear. Between the trimmed V and J ends, which lost 0 bases and 6 bases, there was a span of 9 bases. The germline CDR1 and CDR2 sequences are MNHEY and SMNVEV (reference sequence). CDR3 length: 13 residues. The CDR3, as DNA: TGTGCCAGCAGTTTATCGTGGAGTGGCGAGCAGTACTTC. It is translated as CASSLSWSGEQYF.

The chain couples TRBV4-3 to TRBJ2-1, with 10 bases matching TRBD2. The J segment lost 4 bases and the V segment lost 2 bases, leaving 5 bases of the junction unmatched. The germline V gene has CDR1 LGHNA and CDR2 YSLEER. The CDR3 is 16 amino acids. The CDR3 DNA is TGCGCCAGCAGCCAACTCGGGACTAGCGCTTACAATGAGCAGTTCTTC. It specifies CASSQLGTSAYNEQFF.

The rearrangement joins TRBV29-1 to TRBJ2-7; 8 nucleotides match TRBD2. After removal of 5 bases from V and 6 bases from J, the junction contained 12 bases not matched to a gene. The germline CDR1 and CDR2 sequences are SQVTM and ANQGSEA. The CDR3 extends over 14 amino acids. CDR3 DNA sequence: TGCAGCGTTACCCTAGCGGGCTGGGCGGGCGAGCAGTACTTC. Amino acid sequence: CSVTLAGWAGEQYF.

J is TRBJ1-1 and V is TRBV5-4, with unresolved D. The V end lost 1 base, the J end lost 1 base, and 11 bases lay between the germline ends. Germline CDR1 is SGHNT and CDR2 is YYREEE (reference sequence). The CDR3 runs to 15 residues. In DNA, the CDR3 is TGTGCCAGCAGCTTGCCATCACAAAGGAACACTGAAGCTTTCTTT. Protein sequence: CASSLPSQRNTEAFF.

Only a few counts were recorded for this clone. For the CDR3, the DNA is TGTGCCAGCGGACAGGGCAATCAGCCCCAGCATTTT. Its protein product is CASGQGNQPQHF. V usage is TRBV7-2 and J usage is TRBJ1-5; 7 nucleotides line up with TRBD1. CDR1 and CDR2 (germline): SGHTA, FQGNSA. Germline trimming cut 8 bases from V and 2 bases from J; bases unmatched to any gene: 0. The CDR3 covers 12 residues.

This clone showed up just a few times. The chain carries TRBV7-2 and TRBJ2-2; D might be TRBD1 (6 bases). Germline values: CDR1 SGHTA, CDR2 FQGNSA. V dropped 5 bases and J dropped 4 bases, with 8 bases sitting between them. The CDR3 totals 13 residues. The chain's CDR3 is CASSQGSTGELFF. Written as DNA, the CDR3 is TGTGCCAGCAGCCAGGGGAGCACCGGGGAGCTGTTTTTT.

This clone turned up a few times. The rearrangement joins TRBV6-5 to TRBJ2-7; TRBD1 might be the D (5 bases). The V and J ends lost 5 bases and 2 bases respectively, with 13 bases between them. Germline CDR1 MNHEY, CDR2 SVGAGI. This CDR3 is built from 14 residues. CDR3 in amino acids: CASSQAQGTYEQYF. DNA of the CDR3: TGTGCCAGCAGTCAAGCTCAGGGAACCTACGAGCAGTACTTC.